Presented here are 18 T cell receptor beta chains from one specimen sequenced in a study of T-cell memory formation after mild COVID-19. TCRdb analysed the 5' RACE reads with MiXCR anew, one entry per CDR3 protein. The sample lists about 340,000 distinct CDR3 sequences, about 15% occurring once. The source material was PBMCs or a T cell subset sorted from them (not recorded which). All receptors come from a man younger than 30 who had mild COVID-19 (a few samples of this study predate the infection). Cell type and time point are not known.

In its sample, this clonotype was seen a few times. The CDR3 is CATSAFSGITDTQYF. In DNA, the CDR3 is TGTGCCACCAGTGCCTTTAGCGGAATCACAGATACGCAGTATTTT. The chain uses TRBV24-1 and TRBJ2-3, with D possibly being TRBD2 (6 bases). Per germline, CDR1 KGHDR and CDR2 SFDVKD. The V and J ends lost 5 bases and 2 bases respectively, with 13 bases between them. This CDR3 comprises 15 residues.

CDR3 region: CSAPNPLAGGLDTQYF. In DNA, the CDR3 is TGCAGTGCTCCCAATCCCCTAGCGGGGGGGCTGGATACGCAGTATTTT. This sequence joins TRBV20-1 and TRBJ2-3; 12 bases agree with TRBD2. Germline values: CDR1 DFQATT, CDR2 SNEGSKA (reference sequence). The CDR3 has 16 residues. V was clipped by 5 bases and J by 6 bases; unmatched bases: 12.

The CDR3 protein is CASSQGGNVRHEQYF. The CDR3, as DNA: TGTGCCAGCAGCCAGGGCGGAAACGTGCGTCACGAGCAGTACTTC. The chain joins TRBV3-1 to TRBJ2-7, with D unresolved. V dropped 3 bases and J dropped 5 bases, with 17 bases sitting between them. The CDR3 covers 15 residues. Germline V gene lookup returns CDR1 LGHDT and CDR2 YNNKEL (reference sequence).

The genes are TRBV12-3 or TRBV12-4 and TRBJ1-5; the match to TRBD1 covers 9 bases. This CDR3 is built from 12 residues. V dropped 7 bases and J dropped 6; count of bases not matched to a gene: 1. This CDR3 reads CASMGQGQPQHF. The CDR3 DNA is TGTGCCAGCATGGGACAGGGTCAGCCCCAGCATTTT.

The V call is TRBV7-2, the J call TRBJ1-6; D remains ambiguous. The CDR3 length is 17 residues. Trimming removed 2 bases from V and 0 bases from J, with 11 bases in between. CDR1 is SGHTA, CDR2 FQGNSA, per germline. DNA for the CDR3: TGTGCCAGCAGCTTATCGGCACCGAGCTCCTATAATTCACCCCTCCACTTT. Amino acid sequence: CASSLSAPSSYNSPLHF.

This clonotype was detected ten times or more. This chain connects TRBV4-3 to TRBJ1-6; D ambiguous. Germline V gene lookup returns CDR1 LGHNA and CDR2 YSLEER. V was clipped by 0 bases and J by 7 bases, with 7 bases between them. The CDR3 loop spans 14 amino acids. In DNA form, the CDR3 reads TGCGCCAGCAGCCAAGACTTCGGGAATTCACCCCTCCACTTT. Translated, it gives CASSQDFGNSPLHF.

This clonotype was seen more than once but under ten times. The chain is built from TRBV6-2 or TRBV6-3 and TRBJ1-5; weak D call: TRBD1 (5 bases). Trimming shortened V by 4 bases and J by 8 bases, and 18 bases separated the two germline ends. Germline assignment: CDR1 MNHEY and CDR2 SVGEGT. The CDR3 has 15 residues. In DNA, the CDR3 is TGTGCCAGCAGTTGGGCAGGAGGGGTGATCGAGCCCCAGCATTTT. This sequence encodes CASSWAGGVIEPQHF.

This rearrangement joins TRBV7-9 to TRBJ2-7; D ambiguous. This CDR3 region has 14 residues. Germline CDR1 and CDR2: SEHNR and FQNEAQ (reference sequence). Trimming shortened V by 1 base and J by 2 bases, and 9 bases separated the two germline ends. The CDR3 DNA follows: TGTGCCAGCAGCTTAGACAGAGTCACCTACGAGCAGTACTTC. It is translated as CASSLDRVTYEQYF.

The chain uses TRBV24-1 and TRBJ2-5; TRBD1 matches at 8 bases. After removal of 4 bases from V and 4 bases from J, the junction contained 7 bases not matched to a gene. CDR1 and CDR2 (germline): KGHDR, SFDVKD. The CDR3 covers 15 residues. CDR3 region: CATSDPGQGGETQYF. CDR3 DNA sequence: TGTGCCACCAGTGACCCTGGACAGGGAGGAGAGACCCAGTACTTC.

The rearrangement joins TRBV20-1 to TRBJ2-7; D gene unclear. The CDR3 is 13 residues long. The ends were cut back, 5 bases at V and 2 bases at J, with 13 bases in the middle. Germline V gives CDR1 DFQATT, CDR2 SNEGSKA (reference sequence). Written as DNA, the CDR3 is TGCAGTGCTTCTCCCGGACGGACCTACGAGCAGTACGTC. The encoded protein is CSASPGRTYEQYV.

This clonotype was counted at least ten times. The CDR3 spells CSAGGSQDNEQFF. DNA for the CDR3: TGCAGCGCAGGGGGGAGCCAAGACAATGAGCAGTTCTTC. The genes are TRBV29-1 and TRBJ2-1, with a weak D call TRBD1 (7 bases). The CDR3 runs to 13 residues. The germline CDR1 and CDR2 sequences are SQVTM and ANQGSEA. Trimming removed 7 bases from V and 5 bases from J, with 15 bases in between.

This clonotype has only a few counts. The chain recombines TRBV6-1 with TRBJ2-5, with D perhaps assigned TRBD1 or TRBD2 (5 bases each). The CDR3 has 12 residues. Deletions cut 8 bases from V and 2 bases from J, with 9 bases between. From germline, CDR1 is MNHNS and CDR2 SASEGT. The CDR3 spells CASGTRQETQYF. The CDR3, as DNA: TGTGCCAGCGGGACGCGACAAGAGACCCAGTACTTC.

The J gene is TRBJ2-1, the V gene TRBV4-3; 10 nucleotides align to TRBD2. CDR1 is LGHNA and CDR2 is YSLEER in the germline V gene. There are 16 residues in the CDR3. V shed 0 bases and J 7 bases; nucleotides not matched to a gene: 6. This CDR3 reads CASSQDVAGGWNEQFF. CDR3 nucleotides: TGCGCCAGCAGCCAAGACGTAGCGGGGGGCTGGAATGAGCAGTTCTTC.

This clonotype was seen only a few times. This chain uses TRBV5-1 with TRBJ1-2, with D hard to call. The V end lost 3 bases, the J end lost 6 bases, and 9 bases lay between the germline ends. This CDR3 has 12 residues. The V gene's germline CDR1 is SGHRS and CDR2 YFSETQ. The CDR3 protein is CASSSFVDGYTF. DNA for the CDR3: TGCGCCAGCAGCTCATTCGTGGATGGCTACACCTTC.

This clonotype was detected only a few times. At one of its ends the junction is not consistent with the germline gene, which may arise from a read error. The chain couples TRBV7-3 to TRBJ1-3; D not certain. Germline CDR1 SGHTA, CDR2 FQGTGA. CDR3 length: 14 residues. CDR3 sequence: CASSLQPSGSTIYF. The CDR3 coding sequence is TGTGCCAGCAGCTTACAGCCTTCTGGAAGCACCATATATTTT.

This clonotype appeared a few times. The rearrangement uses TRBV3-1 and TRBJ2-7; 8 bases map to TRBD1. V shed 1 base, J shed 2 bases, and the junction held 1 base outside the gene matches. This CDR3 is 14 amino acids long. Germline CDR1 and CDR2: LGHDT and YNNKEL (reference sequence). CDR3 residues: CASSQADRAYEQYV. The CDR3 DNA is TGTGCCAGCAGCCAAGCGGACAGGGCCTACGAGCAGTACGTC.

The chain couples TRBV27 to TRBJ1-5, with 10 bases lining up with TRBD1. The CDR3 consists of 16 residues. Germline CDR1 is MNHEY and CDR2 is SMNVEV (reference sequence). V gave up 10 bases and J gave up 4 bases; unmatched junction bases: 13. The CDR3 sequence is CATQLTGGSGNQPQHF. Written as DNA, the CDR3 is TGTGCCACCCAACTGACAGGGGGCTCGGGTAATCAGCCCCAGCATTTT.

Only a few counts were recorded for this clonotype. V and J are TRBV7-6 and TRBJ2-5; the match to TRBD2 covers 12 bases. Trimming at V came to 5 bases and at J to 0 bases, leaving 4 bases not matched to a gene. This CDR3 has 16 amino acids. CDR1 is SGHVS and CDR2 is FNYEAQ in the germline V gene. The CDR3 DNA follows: TGTGCCAGCAGCCACCTAGCGGGGGGGTACCAAGAGACCCAGTACTTC. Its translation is CASSHLAGGYQETQYF.